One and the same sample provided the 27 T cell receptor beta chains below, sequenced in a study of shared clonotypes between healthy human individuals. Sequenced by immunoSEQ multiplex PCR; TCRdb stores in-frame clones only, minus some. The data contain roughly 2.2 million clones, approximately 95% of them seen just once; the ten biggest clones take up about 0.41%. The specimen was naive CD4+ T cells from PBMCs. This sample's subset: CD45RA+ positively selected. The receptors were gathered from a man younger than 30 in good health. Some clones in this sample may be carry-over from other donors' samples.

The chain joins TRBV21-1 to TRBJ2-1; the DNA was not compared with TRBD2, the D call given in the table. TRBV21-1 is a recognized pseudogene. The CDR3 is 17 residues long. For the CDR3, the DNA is TGTGCCAGCAGCAAAGGAGGACTAGCGGGAGGGTGCCATGAGCAGTTCTTC. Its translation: CASSKGGLAGGCHEQFF.

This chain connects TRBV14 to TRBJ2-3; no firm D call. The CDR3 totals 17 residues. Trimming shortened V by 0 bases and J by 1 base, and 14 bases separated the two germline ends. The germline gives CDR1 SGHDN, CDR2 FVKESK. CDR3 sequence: CASSQDRTAWGTDTQYF. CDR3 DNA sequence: TGTGCCAGCAGCCAAGATCGGACGGCATGGGGCACAGATACGCAGTATTTT.

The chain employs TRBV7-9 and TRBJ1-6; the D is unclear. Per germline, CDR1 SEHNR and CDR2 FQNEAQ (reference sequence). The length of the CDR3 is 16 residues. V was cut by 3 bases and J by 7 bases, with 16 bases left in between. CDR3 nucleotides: TGTGCCAGCAGCTTGGCCCTCCCATCGCGAAATTCACCCCTCCACTTT. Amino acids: CASSLALPSRNSPLHF.

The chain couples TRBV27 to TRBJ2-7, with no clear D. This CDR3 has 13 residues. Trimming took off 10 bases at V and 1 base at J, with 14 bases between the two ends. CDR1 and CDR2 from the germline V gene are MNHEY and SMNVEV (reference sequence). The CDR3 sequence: CATSPRVSYEQYF. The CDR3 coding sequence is TGTGCCACCTCCCCCCGAGTTTCCTACGAGCAGTACTTC.

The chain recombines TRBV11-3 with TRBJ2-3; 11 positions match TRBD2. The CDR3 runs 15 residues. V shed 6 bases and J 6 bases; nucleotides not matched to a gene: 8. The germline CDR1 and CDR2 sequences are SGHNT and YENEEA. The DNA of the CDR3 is TGTGCCAGCAGTTCAGCTAGCGGGAGGTCGGATACGCAGTATTTT. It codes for CASSSASGRSDTQYF.

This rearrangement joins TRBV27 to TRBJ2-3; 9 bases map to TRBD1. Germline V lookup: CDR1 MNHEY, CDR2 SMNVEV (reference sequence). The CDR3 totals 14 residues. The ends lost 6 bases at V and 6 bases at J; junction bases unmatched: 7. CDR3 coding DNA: TGTGCCAGCAGCCCGTGGACAGGGGTGGATACGCAGTATTTT. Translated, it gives CASSPWTGVDTQYF.

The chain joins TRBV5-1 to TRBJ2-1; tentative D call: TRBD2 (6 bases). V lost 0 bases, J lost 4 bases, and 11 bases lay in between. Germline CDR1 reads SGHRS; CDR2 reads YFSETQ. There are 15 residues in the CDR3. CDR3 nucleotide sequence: TGCGCCAGCAGCTTGGATGCCGGGACTTACAATGAGCAGTTCTTC. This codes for CASSLDAGTYNEQFF.

CDR3 region: CASSLTGQGASEQYF. The CDR3 coding sequence is TGTGCCAGCAGCTTAACGGGACAGGGGGCAAGCGAGCAGTACTTC. This rearrangement joins TRBV7-3 to TRBJ2-7; 12 bases line up with TRBD1. This CDR3 spans 15 amino acids. The germline gives CDR1 SGHTA, CDR2 FQGTGA. After removal of 0 bases from V and 6 bases from J, the junction contained 3 bases not matched to a gene.

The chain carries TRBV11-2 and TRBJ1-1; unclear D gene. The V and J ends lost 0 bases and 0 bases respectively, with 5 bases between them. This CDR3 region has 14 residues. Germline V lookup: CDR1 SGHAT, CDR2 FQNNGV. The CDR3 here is CASSLDEMNTEAFF. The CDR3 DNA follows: TGTGCCAGCAGCTTAGATGAGATGAACACTGAAGCTTTCTTT.

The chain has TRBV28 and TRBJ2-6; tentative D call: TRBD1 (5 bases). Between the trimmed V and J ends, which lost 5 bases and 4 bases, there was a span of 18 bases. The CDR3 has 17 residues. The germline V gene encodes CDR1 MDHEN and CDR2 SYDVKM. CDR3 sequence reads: CASSPGQGAKGANVLTF. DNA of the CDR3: TGTGCCAGCAGTCCAGGGCAAGGGGCTAAGGGGGCCAACGTCCTGACTTTC.

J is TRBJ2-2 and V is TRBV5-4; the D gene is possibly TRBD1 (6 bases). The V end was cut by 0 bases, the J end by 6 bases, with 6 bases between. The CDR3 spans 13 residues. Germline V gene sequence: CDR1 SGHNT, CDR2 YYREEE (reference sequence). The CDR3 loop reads CASSLEGAGELFF. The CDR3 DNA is TGTGCCAGCAGCTTGGAGGGGGCCGGGGAGCTGTTTTTT. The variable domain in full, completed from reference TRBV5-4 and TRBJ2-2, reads ETGVTQSPTHLIKTRGQQVTLRCSSQSGHNTVSWYQQALGQGPQFIFQYYREEENGRGNFPPRFSGLQFPNYSSELNVNALELDDSALYLCASSLEGAGELFFGEGSRLTVL.

The CDR3 protein is CASSQEIGRGDQPQHF. The CDR3 DNA reads as TGCGCCAGCAGCCAAGAAATCGGCCGGGGCGATCAGCCCCAGCATTTT. The V and J genes are TRBV4-3 and TRBJ1-5, with a possible D match to TRBD1 (5 bases). The CDR3 covers 16 residues. V lost 0 bases and J 5 bases, leaving 14 bases between the germline ends. Germline CDR1 reads LGHNA; CDR2 reads YSLEER.

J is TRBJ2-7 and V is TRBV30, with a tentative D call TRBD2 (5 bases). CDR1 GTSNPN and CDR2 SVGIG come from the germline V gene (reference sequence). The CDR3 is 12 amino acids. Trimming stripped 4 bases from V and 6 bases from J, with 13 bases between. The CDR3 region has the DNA TGTGCCTGGACGCTGGAGGTGGGCGAGCAGTACTTC. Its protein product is CAWTLEVGEQYF.

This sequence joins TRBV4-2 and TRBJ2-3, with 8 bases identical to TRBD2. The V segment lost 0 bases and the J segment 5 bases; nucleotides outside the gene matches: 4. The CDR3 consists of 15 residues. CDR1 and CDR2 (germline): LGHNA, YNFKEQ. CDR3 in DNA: TGTGCCAGCAGCCAAGATAGTAGCGGGATAGATACGCAGTATTTT. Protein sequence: CASSQDSSGIDTQYF.

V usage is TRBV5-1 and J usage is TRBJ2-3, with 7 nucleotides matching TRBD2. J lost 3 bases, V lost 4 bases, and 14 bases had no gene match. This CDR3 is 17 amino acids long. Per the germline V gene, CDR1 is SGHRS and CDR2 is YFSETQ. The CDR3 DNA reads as TGCGCCAGCAGCCCCCCCCCGACGGGGACTAATACAGATACGCAGTATTTT. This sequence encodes CASSPPPTGTNTDTQYF.

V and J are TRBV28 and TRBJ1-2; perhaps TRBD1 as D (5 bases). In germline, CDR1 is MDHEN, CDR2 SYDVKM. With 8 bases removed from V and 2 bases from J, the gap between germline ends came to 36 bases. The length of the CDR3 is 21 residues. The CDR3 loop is CASEALYMAAGTKQTNYGYTF. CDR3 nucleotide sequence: TGTGCCAGCGAAGCCCTATACATGGCGGCAGGGACCAAACAAACCAACTATGGCTACACCTTC.

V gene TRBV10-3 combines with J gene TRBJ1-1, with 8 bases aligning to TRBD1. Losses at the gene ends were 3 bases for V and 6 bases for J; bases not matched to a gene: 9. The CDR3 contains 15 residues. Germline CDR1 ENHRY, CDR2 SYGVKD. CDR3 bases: TGTGCCATCAGTGATGGACAGGGAGTTTTGTCTGAAGCTTTCTTT. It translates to CAISDGQGVLSEAFF.

DNA of the CDR3: TGTGCCAGCAGCCCGCAAACAGGGGACAATGAGCAGTTCTTC. Protein sequence: CASSPQTGDNEQFF. J is TRBJ2-1 and V is TRBV7-9; 7 bases match TRBD1. Germline CDR1 reads SEHNR; CDR2 reads FQNEAQ (reference sequence). The CDR3 totals 14 residues. V lost 5 bases, J lost 5 bases, and 6 bases stayed unmatched.

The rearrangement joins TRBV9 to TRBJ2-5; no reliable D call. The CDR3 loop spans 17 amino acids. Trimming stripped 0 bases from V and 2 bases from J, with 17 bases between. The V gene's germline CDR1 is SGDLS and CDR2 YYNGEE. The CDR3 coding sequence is TGTGCCAGCAGCGTAGAGGCCGGCCTGGCTTTTCAAGAGACCCAGTACTTC. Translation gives CASSVEAGLAFQETQYF. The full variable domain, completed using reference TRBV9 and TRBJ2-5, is DSGVTQTPKHLITATGQRVTLRCSPRSGDLSVYWYQQSLDQGLQFLIQYYNGEERAKGNILERFSAQQFPDLHSELNLSSLELGDSALYFCASSVEAGLAFQETQYFGPGTRLLVL.

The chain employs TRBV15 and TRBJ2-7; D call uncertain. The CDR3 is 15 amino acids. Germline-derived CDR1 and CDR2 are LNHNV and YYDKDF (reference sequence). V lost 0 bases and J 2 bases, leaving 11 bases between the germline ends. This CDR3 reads CATSRDRGGTYEQYF. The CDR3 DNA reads TGTGCCACCAGCAGAGATCGCGGCGGAACCTACGAGCAGTACTTC. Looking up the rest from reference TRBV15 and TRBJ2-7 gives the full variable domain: DAMVIQNPRYQVTQFGKPVTLSCSQTLNHNVMYWYQQKSSQAPKLLFHYYDKDFNNEADTPDNFQSRRPNTSFCFLDIRSPGLGDTAMYLCATSRDRGGTYEQYFGPGTRLTVT.

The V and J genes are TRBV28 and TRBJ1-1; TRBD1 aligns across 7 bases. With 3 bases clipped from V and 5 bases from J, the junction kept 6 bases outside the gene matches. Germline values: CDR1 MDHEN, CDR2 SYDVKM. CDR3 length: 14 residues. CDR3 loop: CASSFVGGETEAFF. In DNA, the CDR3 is TGTGCCAGCAGTTTTGTAGGGGGCGAAACTGAAGCTTTCTTT.

CDR3 sequence reads: CASSEGPPNSPLHF. DNA for the CDR3: TGCGCCAGCAGCGAGGGACCGCCGAATTCACCCCTCCACTTT. The V and J genes are TRBV5-1 and TRBJ1-6; tentatively, D is TRBD1 (5 bases). V was cut by 4 bases and J by 7 bases, with 12 bases left in between. Germline lookup yields CDR1 SGHRS and CDR2 YFSETQ. The CDR3 is 14 amino acids.

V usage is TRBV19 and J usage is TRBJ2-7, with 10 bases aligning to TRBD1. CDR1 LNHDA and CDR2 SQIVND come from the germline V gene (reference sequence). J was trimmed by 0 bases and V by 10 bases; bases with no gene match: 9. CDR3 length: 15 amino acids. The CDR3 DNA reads TGTGCCACCCCGGGACAGGGGCGCCACTCCTACGAGCAGTACTTC. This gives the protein CATPGQGRHSYEQYF.

CDR3 sequence reads: CASSTHNEATETQYF. The CDR3 DNA is TGTGCCAGCAGCACACACAATGAGGCCACTGAGACCCAGTACTTC. The V call is TRBV7-3, the J call TRBJ2-5, with D hard to call. The CDR3 totals 15 residues. Germline assignment: CDR1 SGHTA and CDR2 FQGTGA. Trimming shortened V by 5 bases and J by 5 bases, and 18 bases separated the two germline ends. The full variable domain, with the rest looked up from reference TRBV7-3 and TRBJ2-5, is GAGVSQTPSNKVTEKGKYVELRCDPISGHTALYWYRQSLGQGPEFLIYFQGTGAADDSGLPNDRFFAVRPEGSVSTLKIQRTERGDSAVYLCASSTHNEATETQYFGPGTRLLVL.

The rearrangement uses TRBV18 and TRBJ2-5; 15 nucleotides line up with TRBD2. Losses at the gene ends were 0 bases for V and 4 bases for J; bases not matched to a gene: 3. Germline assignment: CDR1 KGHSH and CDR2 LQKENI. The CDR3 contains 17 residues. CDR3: CASSPPGLAGGLETQYF. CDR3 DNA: TGTGCCAGCTCACCACCCGGACTAGCGGGAGGGTTAGAGACCCAGTACTTC. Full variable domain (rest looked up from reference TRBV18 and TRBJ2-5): NAGVMQNPRHLVRRRGQEARLRCSPMKGHSHVYWYRQLPEEGLKFMVYLQKENIIDESGMPKERFSAEFPKEGPSILRIQQVVRGDSAAYFCASSPPGLAGGLETQYFGPGTRLLVL.

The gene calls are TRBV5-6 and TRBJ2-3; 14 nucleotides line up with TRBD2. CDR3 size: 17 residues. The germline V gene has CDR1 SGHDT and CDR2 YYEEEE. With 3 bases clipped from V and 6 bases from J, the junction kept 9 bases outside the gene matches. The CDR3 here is CASSSKTSGRASDTQYF. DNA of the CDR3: TGTGCCAGCAGCTCTAAGACTAGCGGGAGGGCCAGTGATACGCAGTATTTT.

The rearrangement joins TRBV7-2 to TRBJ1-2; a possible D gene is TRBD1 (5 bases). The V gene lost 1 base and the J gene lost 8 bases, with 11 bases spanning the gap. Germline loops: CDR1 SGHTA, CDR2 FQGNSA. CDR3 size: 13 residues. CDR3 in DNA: TGTGCCAGCAGCTTAGTTCAGGGCCGGGGCTACACCTTC. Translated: CASSLVQGRGYTF.